The rows below give T cell receptor beta chains drawn from one sample of a study of blood T cell repertoires in COVID-19. Some clones are missing from TCRdb's copy, which holds only in-frame ones; the method was immunoSEQ multiplex PCR. Altogether roughly 400,000 clones are present, 70% to 90% being singletons, with the ten largest covering approximately 1.5%. Specimen: PBMCs or T cells enriched from blood (not recorded which). Source of these receptors: a young woman who had been exposed to COVID-19. CDR3s include the opening cysteine and the closing phenylalanine or tryptophan. A D gene is named only where the DNA matches it firmly. Size is omitted from some rows. Given values are once, few, many or a class for expanded clones.

D gene	V gene	J gene	clone size	CDR3 protein	CDR3 DNA
TRBD2	TRBV5-1	TRBJ2-5	NA	CASSLASSGLAGGSETQYF	TGCGCCAGCAGCTTGGCCTCTTCGGGACTAGCGGGAGGGTCGGAGACCCAGTACTTC
TRBD2	TRBV10-3	TRBJ2-1	NA	CAISEGLAGGDEQFF	TGTGCCATCAGTGAGGGGCTAGCGGGAGGGGATGAGCAGTTCTTC
NA	TRBV18	TRBJ1-1	NA	CASSPDRKSNTEAFF	TGTGCCAGCTCACCAGACAGGAAAAGTAACACTGAAGCTTTCTTT
TRBD2	TRBV15	TRBJ2-1	NA	CATSGFGTSGPGEQFF	TGTGCCACCAGCGGTTTCGGGACTAGTGGGCCGGGGGAGCAGTTCTTC
NA	TRBV18	TRBJ1-3	NA	CASSLSPGHLRSGNTIYF	TGTGCCAGCTCCCTATCTCCGGGACACCTTCGCTCTGGAAACACCATATATTTT
NA	TRBV12-3/TRBV12-4	TRBJ1-5	NA	CASSLGARQPQHF	TGTGCCAGCAGTTTGGGGGCACGCCAGCCCCAGCATTTT
TRBD1	TRBV18	TRBJ2-7	NA	CASSLQVGQGNEQYF	TGTGCCAGCTCACTACAAGTGGGACAGGGGAACGAGCAGTACTTC
NA	TRBV9	TRBJ2-5	NA	CASSVGYLQETQYF	TGTGCCAGCAGCGTAGGGTACTTGCAAGAGACCCAGTACTTC
NA	TRBV7-9	TRBJ2-2	few	CASSSQGGGYTGELFF	TGTGCCAGCAGCTCTCAGGGAGGGGGATACACCGGGGAGCTGTTTTTT
TRBD2	TRBV4-1	TRBJ2-3	once	CASSRHSGTKTSTDTQYF	TGCGCCAGCAGCCGACACTCCGGGACTAAGACTAGCACAGATACGCAGTATTTT
NA	TRBV19	TRBJ2-7	NA	CASSALGGGPGEQYF	TGTGCCAGTAGTGCGTTAGGGGGAGGGCCTGGCGAGCAGTACTTC
TRBD1	TRBV7-2	TRBJ2-7	NA	CASGPGQALGEQYF	TGTGCCAGCGGTCCGGGACAGGCCCTCGGAGAGCAGTACTTC
TRBD1	TRBV5-4	TRBJ2-5	NA	CASSKDRDSQETQYF	TGTGCCAGCAGCAAGGACCGGGACAGTCAAGAGACCCAGTACTTC
TRBD1	TRBV29-1	TRBJ1-2	NA	CSGGQGADYGYTF	TGCAGCGGGGGACAGGGGGCCGACTATGGCTACACCTTC
NA	TRBV27	TRBJ1-2	NA	CASRGGEVGYTF	TGTGCCAGCCGTGGGGGGGAAGTCGGCTACACCTTC
NA	TRBV5-4	TRBJ2-7	NA	CASSNGGGPYEQYF	TGTGCCAGCAGCAACGGCGGGGGCCCCTACGAGCAGTACTTC
TRBD1	TRBV10-3	TRBJ2-7	NA	CAISRDSSYEQYF	TGTGCCATCAGCCGGGACAGCTCATACGAGCAGTACTTC
NA	TRBV18	TRBJ2-7	NA	CASSPPGDWNSYEQYF	TGTGCCAGCTCACCACCCGGGGACTGGAACTCCTACGAGCAGTACTTC
TRBD1	TRBV28	TRBJ2-3	NA	CASRSGTGSTDTQYF	TGTGCCAGCAGGTCCGGGACAGGGAGCACAGATACGCAGTATTTT
NA	TRBV19	TRBJ1-5	few	CASSTQGVKGNQPQHF	TGTGCCAGTAGTACACAGGGCGTTAAGGGCAATCAGCCCCAGCATTTT
TRBD1	TRBV14	TRBJ1-4	NA	CASSGQEFEKLFF	TGTGCCAGCAGCGGACAGGAGTTTGAAAAACTGTTTTTT
NA	TRBV7-3	TRBJ2-3	NA	CASSPRGTDTQYF	TGTGCCAGCAGCCCTAGGGGAACAGATACGCAGTATTTT
NA	TRBV5-4	TRBJ1-2	few	CASSLAGWVLLGYTF	TGTGCCAGCAGCTTGGCGGGGTGGGTCTTGCTTGGCTACACCTTC
NA	TRBV25-1	TRBJ1-1	NA	CASSDPSEAFF	TGTGCCAGCAGTGATCCGTCTGAAGCTTTCTTT